The 27 T cell receptor beta chains in this list originate from one sample, sequenced in a study of T cells in localized non-small cell lung cancer. Some clones are missing from TCRdb's copy, which holds only in-frame ones; the method was immunoSEQ multiplex PCR. This sample has tens of thousands of clones, with roughly 82% found just once. The input for sequencing was peripheral blood, taken before any cancer treatment. These TCRs come from a male donor aged 60 or older with stage III squamous cell lung carcinoma.

This clone was detected a few times. The chain carries TRBV27 and TRBJ2-1; no clear D gene. Germline V gene data show CDR1 as MNHEY and CDR2 as SMNVEV (reference sequence). The CDR3 contains 15 residues. Trimming left V 5 bases short and J 0 bases short, with 11 bases between. The CDR3 sequence is CASSAYGFSYNEQFF. The CDR3, as DNA: TGTGCCAGCAGTGCTTACGGGTTCTCCTACAATGAGCAGTTCTTC.

The V gene is TRBV5-1, the J gene TRBJ1-1; D is unresolved. Per the germline V gene, CDR1 is SGHRS and CDR2 is YFSETQ. Trimming removed 4 bases from V and 0 bases from J, with 10 bases in between. The CDR3 covers 14 residues. CDR3 nucleotides: TGCGCCAGCAGCCCGGACTTACTGAACACTGAAGCTTTCTTT. It translates to CASSPDLLNTEAFF.

This clone came up once. The chain combines TRBV6-1 with TRBJ1-1; 9 nucleotides align to TRBD1. CDR1 and CDR2 from the germline V gene are MNHNS and SASEGT. With 4 bases clipped from V and 0 bases from J, the junction kept 3 bases outside the gene matches. CDR3 length equals 15 residues. The CDR3 nucleotides are TGTGCCAGCAGTGTACAGGGGGCGATGAACACTGAAGCTTTCTTT. This translates into CASSVQGAMNTEAFF.

The CDR3 region has the DNA TGTGCCAGCAGTGCCACCGGGACAGGGAACACCGGGGAGCTGTTTTTT. The encoded protein is CASSATGTGNTGELFF. The chain couples TRBV27 to TRBJ2-2, with 8 positions matching TRBD1. CDR3 length equals 16 residues. CDR1 and CDR2 (germline): MNHEY, SMNVEV (reference sequence). J lost 1 base, V lost 5 bases, and 6 bases had no gene match.

The chain combines TRBV4-1 with TRBJ2-3; TRBD1 matches 8 bases. The CDR3 has 17 amino acids. After removal of 1 base from V and 3 bases from J, the junction contained 9 bases not matched to a gene. The germline CDR1 and CDR2 sequences are MGHRA and YSYEKL. CDR3 region: CASSQGPGGELTDTQYF. The CDR3 coding sequence is TGCGCCAGCAGCCAAGGCCCAGGGGGCGAGTTGACAGATACGCAGTATTTT.

This CDR3 is CASSTSGTTGANVLTF. The CDR3 coding sequence is TGTGCCAGCAGCACATCCGGGACAACTGGGGCCAACGTCCTGACTTTC. The rearrangement uses TRBV7-8 and TRBJ2-6; weak D call: TRBD1 (6 bases). With 5 bases removed from V and 2 bases from J, the gap between germline ends came to 13 bases. CDR3 length: 16 amino acids. The germline gives CDR1 SGHVS, CDR2 FQNEAQ.

The genes are TRBV28 and TRBJ2-6, with 8 bases that match TRBD2. V shed 9 bases and J 4 bases; nucleotides not matched to a gene: 14. This CDR3 comprises 17 residues. CDR1 and CDR2 from the germline V gene are MDHEN and SYDVKM. The CDR3 sequence is CARSGSITMEGANVLTF. CDR3 sequence (DNA): TGTGCCAGGAGCGGGAGCATTACTATGGAAGGGGCCAACGTCCTGACTTTC.

CDR3 coding DNA: TGTGCCAGCAGCTCGGACAGGGTCTCCAATGAGCAGTTCTTC. This translates into CASSSDRVSNEQFF. The chain links TRBV7-7 to TRBJ2-1, with TRBD1 matching over 8 bases. The CDR3 runs 14 residues. The germline V gene encodes CDR1 SSHAT and CDR2 FNYEAQ (reference sequence). Germline trimming cut 4 bases from V and 6 bases from J; bases unmatched to any gene: 5.

The rearrangement joins TRBV5-1 to TRBJ1-2; 10 bases map to TRBD1. Germline CDR1 is SGHRS and CDR2 is YFSETQ. CDR3 length: 14 residues. V gave up 4 bases and J gave up 6 bases; unmatched junction bases: 6. CDR3 coding DNA: TGCGCCAGCAGCGCCGACAGGGGGCTAGATGGCTACACCTTC. It encodes CASSADRGLDGYTF.

This chain connects TRBV11-2 to TRBJ1-2; perhaps TRBD1 as D (5 bases). CDR1 and CDR2 from the germline V gene are SGHAT and FQNNGV. V lost 0 bases, J lost 0 bases, and 11 bases lay in between. The CDR3 loop spans 16 amino acids. The CDR3: CASSLDWNRPNYGYTF. The CDR3 coding sequence is TGTGCCAGCAGCTTAGATTGGAACAGGCCTAACTATGGCTACACCTTC.

CDR3 loop: CASSKGRGVQPQHF. The CDR3 DNA reads as TGTGCCAGCAGCAAGGGGAGAGGGGTCCAGCCCCAGCATTTT. The chain recombines TRBV21-1 with TRBJ1-5. TRBV21-1 is a pseudogene locus. The CDR3 runs to 14 residues.

The V and J genes are TRBV19 and TRBJ2-1; D gene uncertain. This CDR3 spans 14 amino acids. Trimming removed 3 bases from V and 4 bases from J, with 10 bases in between. Germline V gene data show CDR1 as LNHDA and CDR2 as SQIVND (reference sequence). Written as DNA, the CDR3 is TGTGCCAGTAGTATCACTGGCCTTTACAATGAGCAGTTCTTC. It yields the protein CASSITGLYNEQFF.

This chain uses TRBV4-1 with TRBJ2-5, with TRBD2 matching 7 bases. The CDR3 covers 15 residues. Germline trimming cut 1 base from V and 7 bases from J; bases unmatched to any gene: 9. Germline loops: CDR1 MGHRA, CDR2 YSYEKL. CDR3 protein: CASSQAHGRERTQYF. CDR3 in DNA: TGCGCCAGCAGCCAAGCCCACGGGCGGGAGAGGACCCAGTACTTC.

The chain employs TRBV7-2 and TRBJ1-2; TRBD1 agrees at 10 bases. From germline, CDR1 is SGHTA and CDR2 FQGNSA. V gave up 4 bases and J gave up 2 bases; unmatched junction bases: 4. The CDR3 totals 15 residues. CDR3 sequence (DNA): TGTGCCAGCAGCTCGGGACAGGGGCGAAACTATGGCTACACCTTC. Translation gives CASSSGQGRNYGYTF.

This clone occurred once. The rearrangement links TRBV5-1 to TRBJ2-3, with D tentatively TRBD1 (5 bases). The V end lost 3 bases, the J end lost 1 base, and 15 bases lay between the germline ends. Germline V gene data show CDR1 as SGHRS and CDR2 as YFSETQ. This CDR3 is built from 16 residues. CDR3: CASSSMTVSGTDTQYF. The CDR3 bases are TGCGCCAGCAGCTCGATGACAGTGAGCGGCACAGATACGCAGTATTTT.

The chain joins TRBV5-4 to TRBJ2-7; D possibly corresponds to TRBD2 (5 bases). The CDR3 runs to 16 residues. V was cut by 5 bases and J by 3 bases, with 21 bases left in between. CDR1 is SGHNT and CDR2 is YYREEE in the germline V gene (reference sequence). CDR3 protein: CASSSVAGLPIYEQYF. The CDR3 region has the DNA TGTGCCAGCAGTTCGGTAGCTGGACTCCCGATCTACGAGCAGTACTTC. The entire variable domain, with the rest obtained from reference TRBV5-4 and TRBJ2-7, is as follows: ETGVTQSPTHLIKTRGQQVTLRCSSQSGHNTVSWYQQALGQGPQFIFQYYREEENGRGNFPPRFSGLQFPNYSSELNVNALELDDSALYLCASSSVAGLPIYEQYFGPGTRLTVT.

V and J are TRBV9 and TRBJ1-4; D gene ambiguous. The germline V gene has CDR1 SGDLS and CDR2 YYNGEE. The ends were cut back, 3 bases at V and 2 bases at J, with 14 bases in the middle. The CDR3 totals 16 residues. This CDR3 is CASSGSPSSTNEKLFF. The CDR3 nucleotides read TGTGCCAGCAGCGGTAGCCCCAGTTCTACTAATGAAAAACTGTTTTTT. Supplemented by reference TRBV9 and TRBJ1-4, the full variable domain reads DSGVTQTPKHLITATGQRVTLRCSPRSGDLSVYWYQQSLDQGLQFLIQYYNGEERAKGNILERFSAQQFPDLHSELNLSSLELGDSALYFCASSGSPSSTNEKLFFGSGTQLSVL.

This chain joins TRBV7-2 and TRBJ2-5; D is possibly TRBD2 (5 bases). The CDR3 sequence is 14 residues long. V was cut by 1 base and J by 0 bases, with 6 bases left in between. Germline V gene data show CDR1 as SGHTA and CDR2 as FQGNSA. This CDR3 is CASSLGGYQETQYF. The CDR3 region has the DNA TGTGCCAGCAGCTTAGGAGGGTACCAAGAGACCCAGTACTTC.

Only a few counts were recorded for this clone. The V and J genes are TRBV4-1 and TRBJ1-6; weak D call: TRBD1 (5 bases). The V end lost 4 bases, the J end lost 6 bases, and 16 bases lay between the germline ends. The germline V gene has CDR1 MGHRA and CDR2 YSYEKL. CDR3 length equals 16 residues. The DNA for the CDR3 is TGCGCCAGCAGCCCCCTGGTGGGGGATGGTAATTCACCCCTCCACTTT. It translates to CASSPLVGDGNSPLHF.

The CDR3 region has the DNA TGCGCCAGCAGCCCCTCGTTGAACACTGAAGCTTTCTTT. Amino acids: CASSPSLNTEAFF. The V gene is TRBV5-1, the J gene TRBJ1-1; D gene ambiguous. V lost 4 bases and J 0 bases, leaving 7 bases between the germline ends. Germline V gene sequence: CDR1 SGHRS, CDR2 YFSETQ. The CDR3 has 13 amino acids.

This chain uses TRBV6-5 with TRBJ1-2; D possibly corresponds to TRBD1 (5 bases). The CDR3 runs to 13 residues. V was cut by 6 bases and J by 1 base, with 9 bases left in between. Germline V gene lookup returns CDR1 MNHEY and CDR2 SVGAGI. CDR3 protein: CASSRGGNYGYTF. The CDR3 DNA sequence: TGTGCCAGCAGCCGCGGGGGTAACTATGGCTACACCTTC.

This chain joins TRBV19 and TRBJ1-5; D not resolved. Germline values: CDR1 LNHDA, CDR2 SQIVND (reference sequence). V was clipped by 5 bases and J by 0 bases, with 11 bases between them. The CDR3 is 15 residues long. The chain's CDR3 is CASSGQALSNQPQHF. As DNA, the CDR3 is TGTGCCAGTAGTGGGCAGGCGCTTAGCAATCAGCCCCAGCATTTT.

This clone was counted once. The chain employs TRBV5-1 and TRBJ2-2, with 10 positions matching TRBD1. Germline-derived CDR1 and CDR2 are SGHRS and YFSETQ. CDR3 length: 18 residues. The V segment lost 1 base and the J segment 3 bases; nucleotides outside the gene matches: 9. This CDR3 reads CASSLPLDRGQDTGELFF. CDR3 nucleotides: TGCGCCAGCAGCTTGCCCCTCGACAGGGGGCAGGACACCGGGGAGCTGTTTTTT.

This clone was observed a single time. The chain employs TRBV29-1 and TRBJ2-1; possibly TRBD1 for D (5 bases). This CDR3 spans 13 amino acids. The V gene's germline CDR1 is SQVTM and CDR2 ANQGSEA. Deletions cut 0 bases from V and 7 bases from J, with 10 bases between. This CDR3 reads CSVEEETENEQFF. The CDR3 nucleotides are TGCAGCGTTGAAGAAGAGACAGAGAATGAGCAGTTCTTC.

This rearrangement joins TRBV23-1 to TRBJ1-5; the D gene is possibly TRBD1 (5 bases). TRBV23-1 is sorted into the ORF group, with uncertain function. V lost 4 bases to trimming and J lost 4 bases, with 17 bases between them. The CDR3 loop spans 16 amino acids. The CDR3 loop is CASSRQEGMRNQPQHF. The CDR3 DNA is TGCGCCAGCAGTCGTCAGGAGGGGATGCGGAATCAGCCCCAGCATTTT.

The chain joins TRBV30 to TRBJ2-5; D is possibly TRBD2 (5 bases). V gave up 0 bases and J gave up 5 bases, with 13 bases separating them. In germline, CDR1 is GTSNPN, CDR2 SVGIG (reference sequence). The CDR3 sequence is 14 residues long. The CDR3 region has the DNA TGTGCCTGGAGTGTACGGACTCCCCCTGAGACCCAGTACTTC. Translating it yields CAWSVRTPPETQYF.

This chain joins TRBV7-9 and TRBJ2-1; no clear D. The CDR3 extends over 12 amino acids. Trimming took 5 bases from V and 10 from J, leaving 12 bases between them. CDR1 is SEHNR, CDR2 FQNEAQ, per germline (reference sequence). The DNA of the CDR3 is TGTGCCAGCAGCCGAGGTGCGACAGAGCAGTTCTTC. Translation gives CASSRGATEQFF.